These 11 T cell receptor beta chains originate from one sample sequenced in a study of T cell responses to AZD1222 COVID-19 vaccine. Libraries were prepared by immunoSEQ multiplex PCR; TCRdb keeps only in-frame clonotypes and omits some of them. Of roughly 97,000 clones listed, roughly 93% are singletons. Material: peripheral blood, obtained on day 0 of AZD1222 vaccination. These receptors were collected from an adult in good health.

The rearrangement joins TRBV6-2 or TRBV6-3 to TRBJ2-3; tentatively, D is TRBD2 (6 bases). This CDR3 spans 16 amino acids. V was trimmed by 2 bases and J by 0 bases, leaving 12 bases between them. Looked up from germline, CDR1 is MNHEY and CDR2 is SVGEGT. DNA for the CDR3: TGTGCCAGCAGTTACGAGCTCGGGACTAGCACAGATACGCAGTATTTT. Its protein product is CASSYELGTSTDTQYF.

The chain links TRBV5-1 to TRBJ2-1, with D possibly being TRBD1 or TRBD2 (5 bases each). V shed 7 bases and J shed 8 bases, with 16 bases lying between them. There are 13 residues in the CDR3. Per germline, CDR1 SGHRS and CDR2 YFSETQ. CDR3 nucleotides: TGCGCCAGCTCGGGGAGTGGCAGGGATGAGCAGTTCTTC. Amino acid sequence: CASSGSGRDEQFF.

The CDR3 reads CASSLGLAGARELFF. The CDR3 bases are TGTGCCAGCAGCTTAGGACTAGCGGGAGCCCGGGAGCTGTTTTTT. This chain uses TRBV7-2 with TRBJ2-2; 12 bases match TRBD2. The germline V gene has CDR1 SGHTA and CDR2 FQGNSA. The CDR3 runs to 15 residues. Losses at the gene ends were 1 base for V and 9 bases for J; bases not matched to a gene: 3.

The CDR3 loop reads CASSLPGAYEQYF. The CDR3 DNA is TGTGCCAGCAGTTTACCGGGAGCCTACGAGCAGTACTTC. This chain joins TRBV6-2 or TRBV6-3 and TRBJ2-7, with D perhaps matching TRBD2 (6 bases). The CDR3 has 13 residues. CDR1 is MNHEY, CDR2 SVGEGT, per germline. Trimming removed 4 bases from V and 2 bases from J, with 9 bases in between.

The V and J genes are TRBV5-1 and TRBJ1-2; a weak D match, TRBD1 (6 bases). CDR3 length: 17 residues. The germline gives CDR1 SGHRS, CDR2 YFSETQ. Deletions cut 4 bases from V and 0 bases from J, with 19 bases between. CDR3: CASSLSLRGTPNYGYTF. The CDR3 coding sequence is TGCGCCAGCAGCCTAAGCCTCAGGGGAACTCCTAACTATGGCTACACCTTC.

The chain joins TRBV5-1 to TRBJ2-3, with TRBD2 identical over 9 bases. The CDR3 is 14 amino acids. CDR1 and CDR2 from the germline V gene are SGHRS and YFSETQ. V shed 7 bases and J 6 bases; nucleotides not matched to a gene: 9. The CDR3 DNA reads TGCGCCAGCTCCCGGGGCGGGGGGGCGGATACGCAGTATTTT. Translating gives CASSRGGGADTQYF.

V and J are TRBV7-9 and TRBJ2-5; the D is unclear. Germline CDR1 and CDR2: SEHNR and FQNEAQ (reference sequence). Trimming shortened V by 1 base and J by 5 bases, and 8 bases separated the two germline ends. This CDR3 region has 13 residues. The CDR3 bases are TGTGCCAGCAGCTTAGGGGGTTCGGAGACCCAGTACTTC. Amino acid sequence: CASSLGGSETQYF.

The chain links TRBV29-1 to TRBJ2-2, with TRBD2 as a possible D gene (5 bases). V dropped 7 bases and J dropped 5 bases, with 20 bases sitting between them. Germline CDR1 SQVTM, CDR2 ANQGSEA. The CDR3 has 15 residues. CDR3 coding DNA: TGCAGCGCCCAACCTGGCGGGTCGGGGACCGGGGAGCTGTTTTTT. Protein: CSAQPGGSGTGELFF.

This rearrangement joins TRBV29-1 to TRBJ2-6, with no clear D. The CDR3 contains 16 residues. The germline gives CDR1 SQVTM, CDR2 ANQGSEA. V gave up 0 bases and J gave up 0 bases, with 9 bases separating them. Here the CDR3 DNA reads TGCAGCGTTGAAGATCCGGTAGGCTCTGGGGCCAACGTCCTGACTTTC. It codes for CSVEDPVGSGANVLTF.

The rearrangement uses TRBV6-5 and TRBJ1-3; D is ambiguous. V was clipped by 2 bases and J by 4 bases, with 6 bases between them. The CDR3 contains 13 residues. Per the germline V gene, CDR1 is MNHEY and CDR2 is SVGAGI. DNA of the CDR3: TGTGCCAGCAGTTACGGGCGAGGAAACACCATATATTTT. It codes for CASSYGRGNTIYF.

V is TRBV9 and J is TRBJ1-1, with D unresolved. V shed 0 bases and J shed 0 bases, with 9 bases lying between them. The CDR3 contains 15 residues. CDR1 is SGDLS, CDR2 YYNGEE, per germline. The CDR3 DNA follows: TGTGCCAGCAGCGTAGATTTAGGCTTGAACACTGAAGCTTTCTTT. Amino acid sequence: CASSVDLGLNTEAFF.